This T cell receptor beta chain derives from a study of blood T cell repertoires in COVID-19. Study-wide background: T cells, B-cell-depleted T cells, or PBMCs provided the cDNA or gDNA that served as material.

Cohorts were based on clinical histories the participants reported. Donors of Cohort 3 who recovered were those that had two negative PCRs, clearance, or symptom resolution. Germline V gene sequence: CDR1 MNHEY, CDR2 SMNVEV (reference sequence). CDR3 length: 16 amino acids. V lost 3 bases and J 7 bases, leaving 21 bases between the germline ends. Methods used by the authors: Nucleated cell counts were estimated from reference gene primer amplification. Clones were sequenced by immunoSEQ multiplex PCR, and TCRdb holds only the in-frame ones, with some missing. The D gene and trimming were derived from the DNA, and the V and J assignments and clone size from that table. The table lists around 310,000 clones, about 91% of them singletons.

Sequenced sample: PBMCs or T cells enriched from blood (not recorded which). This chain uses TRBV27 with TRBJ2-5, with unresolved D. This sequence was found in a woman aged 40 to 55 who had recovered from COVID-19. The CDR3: CASSLSLVGSRGTQYF. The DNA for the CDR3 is TGTGCCAGCAGTTTGAGTTTAGTTGGGTCGAGAGGGACCCAGTACTTC.